This entry concerns a single T cell receptor (beta chain). The antigen is unknown. Some clones are missing from TCRdb's copy, which holds only in-frame ones; the method was immunoSEQ multiplex PCR. The sample shows 150,000 to 180,000 clones, around 83% of them seen only once. These data come from a study of cytomegalovirus exposure and HLA in healthy donors. Study-wide points: Investigators reported over 150 TCR beta chains as tied to cytomegalovirus. Specific recognition of CMV antigens was confirmed in vitro for a few chains (all CMV-associated).

Germline-derived CDR1 and CDR2 are KGHSH and LQKENI. V gave up 6 bases and J gave up 4 bases, with 9 bases separating them. CDR3 length: 12 amino acids. This chain joins TRBV18 and TRBJ1-1; the D gene is possibly TRBD1 (5 bases). Sequencing input: PBMCs. The TCR sequence derives from a human donor in good health. CDR3 sequence reads: CASSRGGTEAFF. Here the CDR3 DNA reads TGTGCCAGCTCCCGGGGGGGCACTGAAGCTTTCTTT.